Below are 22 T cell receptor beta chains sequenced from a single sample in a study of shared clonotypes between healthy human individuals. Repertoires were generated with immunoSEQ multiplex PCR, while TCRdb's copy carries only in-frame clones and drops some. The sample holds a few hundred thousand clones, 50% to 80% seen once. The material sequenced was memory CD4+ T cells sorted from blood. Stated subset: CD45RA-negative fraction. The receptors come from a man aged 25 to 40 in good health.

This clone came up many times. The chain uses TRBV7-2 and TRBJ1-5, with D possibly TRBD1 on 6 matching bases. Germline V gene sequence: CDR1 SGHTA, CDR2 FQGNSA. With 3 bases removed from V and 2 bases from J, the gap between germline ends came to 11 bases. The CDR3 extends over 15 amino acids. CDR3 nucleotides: TGTGCCAGCAGCTTTCAGGGGTGGGGCAATCAGCCCCAGCATTTT. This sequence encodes CASSFQGWGNQPQHF.

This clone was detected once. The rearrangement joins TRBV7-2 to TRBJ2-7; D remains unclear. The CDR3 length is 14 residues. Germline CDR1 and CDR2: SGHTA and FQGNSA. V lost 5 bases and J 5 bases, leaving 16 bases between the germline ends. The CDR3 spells CASSHTTGPDEQYF. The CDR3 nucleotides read TGTGCCAGCAGCCATACAACTGGACCAGACGAGCAGTACTTC.

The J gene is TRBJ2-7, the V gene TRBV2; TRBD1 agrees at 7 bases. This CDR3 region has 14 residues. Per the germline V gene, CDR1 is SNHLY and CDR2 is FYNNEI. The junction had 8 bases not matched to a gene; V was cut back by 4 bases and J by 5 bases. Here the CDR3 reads CASSVGQRLDEQYF. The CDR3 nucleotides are TGTGCCAGCAGTGTGGGACAGAGGCTAGACGAGCAGTACTTC.

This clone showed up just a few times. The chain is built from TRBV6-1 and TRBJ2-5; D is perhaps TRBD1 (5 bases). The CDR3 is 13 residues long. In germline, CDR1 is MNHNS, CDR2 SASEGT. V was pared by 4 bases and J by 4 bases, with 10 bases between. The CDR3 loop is CASSVKGPETQYF. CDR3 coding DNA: TGTGCCAGCAGTGTGAAGGGGCCAGAGACCCAGTACTTC.

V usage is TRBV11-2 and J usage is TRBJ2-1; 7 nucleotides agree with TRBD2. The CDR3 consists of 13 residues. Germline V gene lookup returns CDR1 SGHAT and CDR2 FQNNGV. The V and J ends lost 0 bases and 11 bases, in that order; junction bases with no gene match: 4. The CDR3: CASSLEGGTKQFF. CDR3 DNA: TGTGCCAGCAGCTTAGAGGGGGGGACCAAGCAGTTCTTC.

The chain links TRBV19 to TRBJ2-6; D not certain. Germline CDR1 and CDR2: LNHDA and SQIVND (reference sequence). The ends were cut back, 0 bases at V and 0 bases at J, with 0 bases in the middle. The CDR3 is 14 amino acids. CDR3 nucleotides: TGTGCCAGTAGTATAGACTCTGGGGCCAACGTCCTGACTTTC. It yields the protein CASSIDSGANVLTF.

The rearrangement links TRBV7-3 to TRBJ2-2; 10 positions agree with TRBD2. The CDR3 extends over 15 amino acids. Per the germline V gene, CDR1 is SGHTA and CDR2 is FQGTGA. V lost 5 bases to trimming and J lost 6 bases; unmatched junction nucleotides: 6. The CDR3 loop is CASSLLAGVPGELFF. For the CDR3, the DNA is TGTGCCAGCAGCCTTCTAGCGGGAGTGCCCGGGGAGCTGTTTTTT.

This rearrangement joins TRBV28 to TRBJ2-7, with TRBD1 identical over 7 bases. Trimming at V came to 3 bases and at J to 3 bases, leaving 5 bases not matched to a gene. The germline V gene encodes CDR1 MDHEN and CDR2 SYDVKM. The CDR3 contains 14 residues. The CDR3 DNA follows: TGTGCCAGCAGTTTGTGGGACAGAAACTACGAGCAGTACTTC. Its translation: CASSLWDRNYEQYF.

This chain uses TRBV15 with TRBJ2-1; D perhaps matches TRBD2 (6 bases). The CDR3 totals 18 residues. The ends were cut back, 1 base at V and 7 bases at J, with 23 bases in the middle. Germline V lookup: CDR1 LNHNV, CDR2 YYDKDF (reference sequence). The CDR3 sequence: CATSRVGVGSGALNEQFF. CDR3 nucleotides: TGTGCCACCAGCAGAGTCGGCGTTGGGTCGGGAGCTCTGAATGAGCAGTTCTTC.

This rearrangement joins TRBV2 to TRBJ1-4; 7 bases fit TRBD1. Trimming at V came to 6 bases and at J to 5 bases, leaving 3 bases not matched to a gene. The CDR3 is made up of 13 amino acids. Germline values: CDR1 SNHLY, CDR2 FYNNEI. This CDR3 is CASSRQGNEKLFF. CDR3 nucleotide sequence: TGTGCCAGCAGCAGACAGGGCAATGAAAAACTGTTTTTT.

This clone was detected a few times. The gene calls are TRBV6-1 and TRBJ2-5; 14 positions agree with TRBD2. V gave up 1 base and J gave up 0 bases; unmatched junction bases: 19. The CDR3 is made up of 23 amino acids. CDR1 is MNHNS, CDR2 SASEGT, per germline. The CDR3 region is CASSEEVAGLGLAGVGDQETQYF. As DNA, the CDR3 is TGTGCCAGCAGTGAAGAAGTTGCAGGGCTGGGACTAGCGGGAGTTGGCGACCAAGAGACCCAGTACTTC.

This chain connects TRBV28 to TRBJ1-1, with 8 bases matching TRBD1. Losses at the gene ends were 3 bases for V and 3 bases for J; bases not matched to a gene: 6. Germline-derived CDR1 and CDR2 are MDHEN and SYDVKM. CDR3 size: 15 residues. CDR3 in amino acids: CASSFPQGAYTEAFF. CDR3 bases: TGTGCCAGCAGTTTTCCTCAGGGGGCGTACACTGAAGCTTTCTTT.

CDR3 protein: CASSLSQLSYGYTF. The DNA of the CDR3 is TGTGCCAGCAGCTTGTCCCAACTCTCCTATGGCTACACCTTC. This chain joins TRBV7-8 and TRBJ1-2; D is undetermined. The CDR3 is made up of 14 amino acids. The germline gives CDR1 SGHVS, CDR2 FQNEAQ. Trimming shortened V by 3 bases and J by 4 bases, and 12 bases separated the two germline ends.

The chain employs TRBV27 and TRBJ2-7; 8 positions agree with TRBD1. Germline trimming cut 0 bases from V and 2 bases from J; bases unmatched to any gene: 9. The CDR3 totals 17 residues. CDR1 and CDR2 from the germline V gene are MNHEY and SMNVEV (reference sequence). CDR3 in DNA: TGTGCCAGCAGTTTATCAGATCCGGGACAGGCCCCCTACGAGCAGTACTTC. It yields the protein CASSLSDPGQAPYEQYF.

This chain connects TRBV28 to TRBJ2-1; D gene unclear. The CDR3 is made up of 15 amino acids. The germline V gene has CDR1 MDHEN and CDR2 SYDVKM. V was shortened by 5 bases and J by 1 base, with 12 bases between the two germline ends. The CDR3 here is CASSQTPSSYNEQFF. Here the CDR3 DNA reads TGTGCCAGCAGTCAAACACCTTCTTCCTACAATGAGCAGTTCTTC.

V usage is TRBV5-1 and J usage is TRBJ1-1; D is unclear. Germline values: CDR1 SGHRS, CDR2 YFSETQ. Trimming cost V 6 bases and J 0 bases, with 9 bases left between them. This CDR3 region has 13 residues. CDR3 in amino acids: CASKADVNTEAFF. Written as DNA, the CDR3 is TGCGCCAGCAAGGCCGACGTGAACACTGAAGCTTTCTTT.

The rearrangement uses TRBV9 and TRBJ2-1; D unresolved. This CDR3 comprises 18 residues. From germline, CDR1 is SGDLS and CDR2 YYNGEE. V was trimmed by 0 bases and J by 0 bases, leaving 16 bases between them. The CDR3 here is CASSVGALTSSSYNEQFF. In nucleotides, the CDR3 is TGTGCCAGCAGCGTAGGAGCCCTGACTTCGAGCTCCTACAATGAGCAGTTCTTC.

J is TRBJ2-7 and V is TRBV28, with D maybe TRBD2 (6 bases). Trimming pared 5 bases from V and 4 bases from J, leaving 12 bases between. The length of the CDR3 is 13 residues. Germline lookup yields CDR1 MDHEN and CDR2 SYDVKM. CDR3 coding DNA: TGTGCCAGCAGTGGGCCGGGAGTGTACGAGCAGTACTTC. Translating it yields CASSGPGVYEQYF.

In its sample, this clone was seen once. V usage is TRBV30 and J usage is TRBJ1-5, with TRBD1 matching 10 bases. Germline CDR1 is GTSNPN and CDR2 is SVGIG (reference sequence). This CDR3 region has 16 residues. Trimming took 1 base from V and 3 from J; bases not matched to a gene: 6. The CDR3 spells CAWSALTGGSNQPQHF. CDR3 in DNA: TGTGCCTGGAGTGCCCTGACAGGGGGCTCCAATCAGCCCCAGCATTTT.

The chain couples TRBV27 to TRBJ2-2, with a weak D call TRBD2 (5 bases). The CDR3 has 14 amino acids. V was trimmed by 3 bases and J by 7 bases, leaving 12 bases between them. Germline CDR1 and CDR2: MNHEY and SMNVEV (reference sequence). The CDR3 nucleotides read TGTGCCAGCAGTTTTAGGGAGAAGGGCGGGGAGCTGTTTTTT. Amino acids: CASSFREKGGELFF.

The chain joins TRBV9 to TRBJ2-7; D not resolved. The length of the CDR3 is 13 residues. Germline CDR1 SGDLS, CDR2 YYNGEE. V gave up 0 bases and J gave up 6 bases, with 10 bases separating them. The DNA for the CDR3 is TGTGCCAGCAGCGTAGTACAGTCTGGCGAGCAGTACTTC. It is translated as CASSVVQSGEQYF.

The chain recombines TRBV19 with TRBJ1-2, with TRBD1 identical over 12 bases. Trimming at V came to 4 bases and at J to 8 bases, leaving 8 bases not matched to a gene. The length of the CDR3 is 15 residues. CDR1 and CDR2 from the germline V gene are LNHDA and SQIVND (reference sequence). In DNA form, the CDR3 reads TGTGCCAGTAGTACGGGACAGGGGGCCTTGAGGGGCTACACCTTC. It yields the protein CASSTGQGALRGYTF.